What follows are 27 T cell receptor beta chains derived from one specimen sequenced in a study of blood T cell repertoires in COVID-19 (dated by TCRdb to 2019 to 2021). The method behind the library was the immunoSEQ multiplex PCR assay. TCRdb provides this immuneACCESS table in a form limited to in-frame rearrangements. Some clones are lacking; in checked studies, under half of them reflect an unresolved V gene, and why the rest are absent is not known. The sample table lists under 200,000 clones, 86% of them with a count of one. The ten largest make up approximately 4% of the sample. Sample: peripheral blood. All receptors derive from a woman in her seventies with acute or convalescent COVID-19.

The V gene is TRBV18, the J gene TRBJ1-1, with no clear D. V was clipped by 4 bases and J by 1 base, with 10 bases between them. Germline CDR1 reads KGHSH; CDR2 reads LQKENI. This CDR3 is 14 amino acids long. CDR3 nucleotides: TGTGCCAGCTCACGAGGTCTGGGGAACACTGAAGCTTTCTTT. It codes for CASSRGLGNTEAFF.

The chain employs TRBV30 and TRBJ1-6; 8 nucleotides agree with TRBD1. Trimming removed 4 bases from V and 7 bases from J; junction bases left unmatched: 9. The CDR3 contains 15 residues. Germline loops: CDR1 GTSNPN, CDR2 SVGIG (reference sequence). The CDR3 DNA reads as TGTGCCTGGACCAGTCAAACAGGGGGAAATTCACCCCTCCACTTT. It codes for CAWTSQTGGNSPLHF.

The genes are TRBV20-1 and TRBJ1-2; a possible D gene is TRBD1 (5 bases). Per the germline V gene, CDR1 is DFQATT and CDR2 is SNEGSKA (reference sequence). V lost 3 bases to trimming and J lost 6 bases, with 14 bases between them. The CDR3 is 13 residues long. For the CDR3, the DNA is TGCAGTGCTAGTGGGGGGGTAGGGCATGGCTACACCTTC. Translation: CSASGGVGHGYTF.

The CDR3 loop is CASSTTSTDTQYF. CDR3 nucleotide sequence: TGTGCCAGCAGCACGACTAGCACAGATACGCAGTATTTT. The chain employs TRBV6-5 and TRBJ2-3; D ambiguous. From germline, CDR1 is MNHEY and CDR2 SVGAGI. V lost 6 bases and J 0 bases, leaving 7 bases between the germline ends. The CDR3 sequence is 13 residues long.

V is TRBV7-8 and J is TRBJ1-2; TRBD1 is a possible D gene (6 bases). This CDR3 is built from 16 residues. With 1 base removed from V and 8 bases from J, the gap between germline ends came to 20 bases. CDR1 is SGHVS, CDR2 FQNEAQ, per germline. The CDR3 here is CASSLVRRENTGGYTF. CDR3 nucleotides: TGTGCCAGCAGCTTAGTGCGTCGGGAAAACACAGGGGGCTACACCTTC.

The gene calls are TRBV19 and TRBJ1-5; perhaps TRBD1 as D (6 bases). The CDR3 has 16 amino acids. Germline-derived CDR1 and CDR2 are LNHDA and SQIVND (reference sequence). Trimming took off 3 bases at V and 6 bases at J, with 18 bases between the two ends. CDR3 residues: CASSILLQGRGQPQHF. DNA for the CDR3: TGTGCCAGTAGTATCCTCCTACAGGGAAGAGGTCAGCCCCAGCATTTT. The full variable domain, in which reference TRBV19 and TRBJ1-5 provide the parts outside the CDR3, is DGGITQSPKYLFRKEGQNVTLSCEQNLNHDAMYWYRQDPGQGLRLIYYSQIVNDFQKGDIAEGYSVSREKKESFPLTVTSAQKNPTAFYLCASSILLQGRGQPQHFGDGTRLSIL.

The chain joins TRBV4-3 to TRBJ1-4; TRBD1 aligns across 8 bases. V gave up 6 bases and J gave up 8 bases; unmatched junction bases: 5. CDR3 length equals 13 residues. CDR1 and CDR2 from the germline V gene are LGHNA and YSLEER. CDR3 nucleotides: TGCGCCAGCAGTACAGGGGGTTGGGAAAAACTGTTTTTT. It translates to CASSTGGWEKLFF.

V and J are TRBV7-2 and TRBJ2-1; D call uncertain. Germline CDR1 and CDR2: SGHTA and FQGNSA. V lost 6 bases, J lost 9 bases, and 15 bases lay in between. This CDR3 contains 13 residues. DNA of the CDR3: TGTGCCAGCAGTACCCCCCTAGTCGGTGAGCAGTTCTTC. As protein: CASSTPLVGEQFF.

This chain uses TRBV21-1 with TRBJ2-2; the table gives TRBD2 as D, unverified against the DNA. TRBV21-1 is noted as a pseudogene. CDR3 size: 15 residues. DNA of the CDR3: TGTGCCAGCATTCGGGAGCGGGAGGGCCCCGGGGAGCTGTTTTTT. Translation gives CASIREREGPGELFF.

The gene calls are TRBV3-1 (or the pseudogene TRBV3-2) and TRBJ1-6; D gene uncertain. The V gene's germline CDR1 is LGHDT and CDR2 YNNKEL (reference sequence). Trimming stripped 5 bases from V and 7 bases from J, with 6 bases between. The CDR3 spans 12 residues. The CDR3 loop reads CASSTLNSPLHF. The CDR3 DNA follows: TGTGCCAGCAGCACACTAAATTCACCCCTCCACTTT.

The chain employs TRBV10-3 and TRBJ1-6, with 8 bases fitting TRBD1. Trimming at V came to 4 bases and at J to 6 bases, leaving 2 bases not matched to a gene. Looked up from germline, CDR1 is ENHRY and CDR2 is SYGVKD. The CDR3 length is 14 residues. The CDR3 DNA is TGTGCCATCAGTGGTGACAGGGGTAATTCACCCCTCCACTTT. Protein: CAISGDRGNSPLHF.

The rearrangement links TRBV3-1 (or the pseudogene TRBV3-2) to TRBJ1-2; 8 positions agree with TRBD1. V gave up 2 bases and J gave up 7 bases; unmatched junction bases: 12. The germline gives CDR1 LGHDT, CDR2 YNNKEL (reference sequence). The CDR3 spans 16 residues. In DNA, the CDR3 is TGTGCCAGCAGCCAAAGGGACAGGTCGAACCCCTCTGGCTACACCTTC. Amino acid sequence: CASSQRDRSNPSGYTF.

The chain employs TRBV27 and TRBJ1-1, with unresolved D. The CDR3 spans 14 residues. CDR1 is MNHEY, CDR2 SMNVEV, per germline (reference sequence). V lost 6 bases, J lost 0 bases, and 11 bases lay in between. The CDR3 protein is CASSRPGVNTEAFF. Here the CDR3 DNA reads TGTGCCAGCAGCCGGCCCGGGGTGAACACTGAAGCTTTCTTT.

V and J are TRBV20-1 and TRBJ2-7, with 7 positions matching TRBD2. Per the germline V gene, CDR1 is DFQATT and CDR2 is SNEGSKA (reference sequence). V lost 6 bases to trimming and J lost 12 bases; unmatched junction nucleotides: 11. The CDR3 contains 11 residues. In DNA, the CDR3 is TGCAGTGCCCTGGGAGGGGCGATCTTGTACTTC. It encodes CSALGGAILYF.

The genes are TRBV18 and TRBJ1-6; D may be TRBD1 (6 bases). CDR3 size: 18 residues. CDR1 and CDR2 from the germline V gene are KGHSH and LQKENI. V lost 6 bases and J lost 10, with 28 bases in between. Written as DNA, the CDR3 is TGTGCCAGCTCTCCCAGTGCGCCTCTCCAGGGGAATACGTCACCCCTCCACTTT. As protein: CASSPSAPLQGNTSPLHF.

V gene TRBV4-3 combines with J gene TRBJ1-4, with D possibly being TRBD1 (5 bases). The V gene lost 1 base and the J gene lost 5 bases, with 11 bases spanning the gap. Germline CDR1 is LGHNA and CDR2 is YSLEER. The CDR3 consists of 15 residues. The CDR3 is CASSQGGVPNEKLFF. CDR3 sequence (DNA): TGCGCCAGCAGCCAAGGGGGGGTTCCGAATGAAAAACTGTTTTTT.

The chain links TRBV7-9 to TRBJ2-3; D is possibly TRBD1 (6 bases). Germline CDR1 SEHNR, CDR2 FQNEAQ (reference sequence). Trimming cost V 5 bases and J 0 bases, with 21 bases left between them. This CDR3 is 18 amino acids long. Written as DNA, the CDR3 is TGTGCCAGCAGCCTACCCTGGGGGCGACAGCGCAGCACAGATACGCAGTATTTT. Translating gives CASSLPWGRQRSTDTQYF.

The chain is built from TRBV28 and TRBJ1-1; 7 nucleotides align to TRBD1. The CDR3 spans 13 residues. From germline, CDR1 is MDHEN and CDR2 SYDVKM. Trimming removed 3 bases from V and 5 bases from J; junction bases left unmatched: 3. CDR3 in amino acids: CASSFAGGTEAFF. Here the CDR3 DNA reads TGTGCCAGCAGTTTTGCAGGGGGAACTGAAGCTTTCTTT. The full variable domain, in which reference TRBV28 and TRBJ1-1 provide the parts outside the CDR3, is DVKVTQSSRYLVKRTGEKVFLECVQDMDHENMFWYRQDPGLGLRLIYFSYDVKMKEKGDIPEGYSVSREKKERFSLILESASTNQTSMYLCASSFAGGTEAFFGQGTRLTVV.

This sequence joins TRBV1 and TRBJ1-2; TRBD1, the table's D call, lacks a check against the DNA. TRBV1 is designated a pseudogene. The CDR3 is made up of 14 amino acids. CDR3: CTSSRPQGNYGYTF. The CDR3 bases are TGCACCAGCAGCCGTCCACAGGGAAACTATGGCTACACCTTC.

The chain carries TRBV11-2 and TRBJ2-7, with 11 bases that match TRBD2. Trimming removed 1 base from V and 2 bases from J; junction bases left unmatched: 7. This CDR3 comprises 17 residues. Germline CDR1 reads SGHAT; CDR2 reads FQNNGV. CDR3 region: CASSLAASGGTPYEQYF. DNA for the CDR3: TGTGCCAGCAGCTTAGCGGCTAGCGGGGGGACCCCCTACGAGCAGTACTTC.

The chain combines TRBV7-2 with TRBJ2-2; possible D gene TRBD1, 5 bases. Germline V lookup: CDR1 SGHTA, CDR2 FQGNSA. The CDR3 spans 16 residues. Trimming stripped 5 bases from V and 0 bases from J, with 13 bases between. As DNA, the CDR3 is TGTGCCAGCAGCCCTCGGAGACAGACGAACACCGGGGAGCTGTTTTTT. It is translated as CASSPRRQTNTGELFF. The variable domain in full, with the rest retrieved from reference TRBV7-2 and TRBJ2-2, is GAGVSQSPSNKVTEKGKDVELRCDPISGHTALYWYRQSLGQGLEFLIYFQGNSAPDKSGLPSDRFSAERTGGSVSTLTIQRTQQEDSAVYLCASSPRRQTNTGELFFGEGSRLTVL.

This chain connects TRBV18 to TRBJ2-3, with TRBD2 identical over 9 bases. Germline assignment: CDR1 KGHSH and CDR2 LQKENI. The CDR3 is made up of 15 amino acids. J was trimmed by 2 bases and V by 3 bases; bases with no gene match: 3. The CDR3 nucleotides read TGTGCCAGCTCACCTCAGCGGGGGGCCACAGATACGCAGTATTTT. This sequence encodes CASSPQRGATDTQYF. Based on the CDR3 plus reference TRBV18 and TRBJ2-3, the full variable domain is NAGVMQNPRHLVRRRGQEARLRCSPMKGHSHVYWYRQLPEEGLKFMVYLQKENIIDESGMPKERFSAEFPKEGPSILRIQQVVRGDSAAYFCASSPQRGATDTQYFGPGTRLTVL.

This clone appeared a single time. The gene calls are TRBV3-1 (or the pseudogene TRBV3-2) and TRBJ2-1; 8 positions agree with TRBD2. From germline, CDR1 is LGHDT and CDR2 YNNKEL (reference sequence). CDR3 length equals 14 residues. After removal of 6 bases from V and 10 bases from J, the junction contained 11 bases not matched to a gene. The CDR3 sequence is CASRGTGREGEQFF. The CDR3 DNA sequence: TGTGCCAGCAGAGGGACCGGACGGGAGGGCGAGCAGTTCTTC.

This rearrangement joins TRBV18 to TRBJ2-1; 8 bases line up with TRBD2. Germline V gene data show CDR1 as KGHSH and CDR2 as LQKENI. CDR3 length: 16 residues. J gave up 9 bases and V 0 bases, and 10 bases lay outside the gene matches. The CDR3 here is CASSPPLAVGVGEQFF. The CDR3, as DNA: TGTGCCAGCTCACCACCACTAGCGGTGGGGGTAGGTGAGCAGTTCTTC.

The V gene is TRBV5-6, the J gene TRBJ1-6; 7 bases fit TRBD1. Trimming removed 1 base from V and 14 bases from J; junction bases left unmatched: 12. The CDR3 loop spans 15 amino acids. CDR1 SGHDT and CDR2 YYEEEE come from the germline V gene. CDR3 nucleotide sequence: TGTGCCAGCAGCTTGCCGGGACAGACTCAGGGAGCCCTCCACTTT. Amino acids: CASSLPGQTQGALHF.

V usage is TRBV9 and J usage is TRBJ1-2, with a weak D call TRBD1 (5 bases). Germline V lookup: CDR1 SGDLS, CDR2 YYNGEE. V lost 3 bases, J lost 3 bases, and 12 bases lay in between. CDR3 length equals 14 residues. This CDR3 is CASSATQVYYGYTF. The CDR3 DNA sequence: TGTGCCAGCAGCGCGACACAGGTCTACTATGGCTACACCTTC.

The chain combines TRBV18 with TRBJ1-1, with 8 positions matching TRBD1. Germline CDR1 reads KGHSH; CDR2 reads LQKENI. Trimming took 1 base from V and 3 from J; bases not matched to a gene: 4. The CDR3 sequence is 15 residues long. The CDR3 DNA reads TGTGCCAGCTCACCACGGGACAGGCTAGACACTGAAGCTTTCTTT. Encoded protein: CASSPRDRLDTEAFF.